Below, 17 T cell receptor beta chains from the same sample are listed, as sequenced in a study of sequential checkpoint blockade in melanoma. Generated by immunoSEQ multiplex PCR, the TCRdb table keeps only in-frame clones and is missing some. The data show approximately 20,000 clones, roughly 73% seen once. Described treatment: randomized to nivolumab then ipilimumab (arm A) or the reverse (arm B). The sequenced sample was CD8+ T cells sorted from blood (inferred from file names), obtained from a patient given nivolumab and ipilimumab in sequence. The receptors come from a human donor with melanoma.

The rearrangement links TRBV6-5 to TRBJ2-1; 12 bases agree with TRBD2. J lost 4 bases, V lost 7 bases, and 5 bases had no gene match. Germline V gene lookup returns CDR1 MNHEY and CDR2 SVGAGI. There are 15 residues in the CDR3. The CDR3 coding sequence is TGTGCCAGCACTCAAGGGACTAGCGGGTACAATGAGCAGTTCTTC. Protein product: CASTQGTSGYNEQFF.

The CDR3 DNA follows: TGCGCCACCAAGACAGCGATGAACACTGAAGCTTTCTTT. Amino acids: CATKTAMNTEAFF. J is TRBJ1-1 and V is TRBV10-2; possible D gene TRBD1, 5 bases. This CDR3 has 13 residues. Between the trimmed V and J ends, which lost 10 bases and 0 bases, there was a span of 12 bases. CDR1 and CDR2 from the germline V gene are WSHSY and SAAADI.

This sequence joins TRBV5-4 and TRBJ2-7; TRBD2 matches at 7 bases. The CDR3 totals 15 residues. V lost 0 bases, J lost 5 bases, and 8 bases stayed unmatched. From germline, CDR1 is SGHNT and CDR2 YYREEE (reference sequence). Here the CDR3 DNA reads TGTGCCAGCAGCTTGGTGGGGGGTCGGGGGGACGAGCAGTACTTC. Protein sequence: CASSLVGGRGDEQYF.

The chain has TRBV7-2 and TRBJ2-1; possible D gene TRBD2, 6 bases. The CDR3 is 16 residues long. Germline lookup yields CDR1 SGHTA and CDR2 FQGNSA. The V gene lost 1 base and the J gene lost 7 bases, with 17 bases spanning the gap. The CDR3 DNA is TGTGCCAGCAGCTTAGGGCCTGAACTAGCCATGAATGAGCAGTTCTTC. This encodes CASSLGPELAMNEQFF.

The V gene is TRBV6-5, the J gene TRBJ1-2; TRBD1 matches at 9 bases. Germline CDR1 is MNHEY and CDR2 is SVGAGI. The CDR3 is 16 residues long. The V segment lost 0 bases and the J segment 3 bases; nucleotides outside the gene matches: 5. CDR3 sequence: CASSYSDTGGDYGYTF. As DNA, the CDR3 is TGTGCCAGCAGTTACTCGGATACAGGGGGCGACTATGGCTACACCTTC.

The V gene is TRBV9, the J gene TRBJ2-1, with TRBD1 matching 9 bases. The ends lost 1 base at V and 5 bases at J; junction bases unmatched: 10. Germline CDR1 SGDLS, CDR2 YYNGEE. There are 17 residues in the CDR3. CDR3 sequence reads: CASSVTPTGGADNEQFF. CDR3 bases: TGTGCCAGCAGCGTAACACCCACAGGGGGCGCGGACAATGAGCAGTTCTTC.

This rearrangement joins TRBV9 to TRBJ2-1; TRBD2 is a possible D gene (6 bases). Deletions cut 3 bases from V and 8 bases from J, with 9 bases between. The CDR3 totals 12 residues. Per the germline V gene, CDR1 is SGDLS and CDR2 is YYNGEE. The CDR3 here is CASSEPGDEQFF. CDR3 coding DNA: TGTGCCAGCAGCGAACCGGGGGATGAGCAGTTCTTC.

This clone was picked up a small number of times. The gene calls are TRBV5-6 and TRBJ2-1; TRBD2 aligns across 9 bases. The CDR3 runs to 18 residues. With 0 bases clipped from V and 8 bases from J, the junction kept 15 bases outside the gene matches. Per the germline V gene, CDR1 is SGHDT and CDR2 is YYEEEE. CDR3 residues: CASSLGASGAGHSYEQFF. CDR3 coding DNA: TGTGCCAGCAGCTTGGGGGCTAGCGGGGCCGGCCATTCCTATGAGCAGTTCTTC.

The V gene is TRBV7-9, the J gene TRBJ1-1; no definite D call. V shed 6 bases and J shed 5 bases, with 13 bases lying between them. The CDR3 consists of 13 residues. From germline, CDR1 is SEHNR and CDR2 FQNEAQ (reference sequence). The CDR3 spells CASRSPRETEAFF. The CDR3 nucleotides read TGTGCCAGCAGGTCTCCCCGGGAGACTGAAGCTTTCTTT.

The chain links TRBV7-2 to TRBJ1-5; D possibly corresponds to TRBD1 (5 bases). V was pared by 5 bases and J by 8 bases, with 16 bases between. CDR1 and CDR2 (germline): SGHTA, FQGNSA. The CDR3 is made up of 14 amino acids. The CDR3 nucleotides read TGTGCCAGCAGCCTGTACCCAGGGAAGGAGCCCCAGCATTTT. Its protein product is CASSLYPGKEPQHF.

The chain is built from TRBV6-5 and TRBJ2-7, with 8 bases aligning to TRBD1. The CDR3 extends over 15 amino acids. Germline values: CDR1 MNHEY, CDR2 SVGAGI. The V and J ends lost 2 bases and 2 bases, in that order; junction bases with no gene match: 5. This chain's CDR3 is CASSYGTGWTYEQYF. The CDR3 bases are TGTGCCAGCAGTTACGGGACAGGATGGACCTACGAGCAGTACTTC.

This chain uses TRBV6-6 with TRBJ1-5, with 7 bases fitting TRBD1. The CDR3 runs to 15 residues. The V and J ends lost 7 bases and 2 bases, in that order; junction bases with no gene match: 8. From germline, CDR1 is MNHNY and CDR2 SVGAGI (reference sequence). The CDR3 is CASTAGGSGNQPQHF. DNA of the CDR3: TGTGCCAGCACCGCAGGGGGGTCGGGCAATCAGCCCCAGCATTTT.

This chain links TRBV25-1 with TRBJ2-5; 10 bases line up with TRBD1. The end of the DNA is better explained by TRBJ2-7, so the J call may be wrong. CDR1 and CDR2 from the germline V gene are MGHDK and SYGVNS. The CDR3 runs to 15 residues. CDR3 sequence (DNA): TGTGCCAGCAGTGAATATGGGACAGGGGCCTACGAGCAGTACTTC. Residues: CASSEYGTGAYEQYF.

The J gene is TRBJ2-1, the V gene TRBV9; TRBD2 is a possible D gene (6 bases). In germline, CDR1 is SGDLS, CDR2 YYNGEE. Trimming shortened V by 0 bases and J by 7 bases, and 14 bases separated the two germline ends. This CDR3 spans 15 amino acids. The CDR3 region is CASSVGVGSGNEQFF. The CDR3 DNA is TGTGCCAGCAGCGTAGGAGTGGGTAGCGGAAATGAGCAGTTCTTC.

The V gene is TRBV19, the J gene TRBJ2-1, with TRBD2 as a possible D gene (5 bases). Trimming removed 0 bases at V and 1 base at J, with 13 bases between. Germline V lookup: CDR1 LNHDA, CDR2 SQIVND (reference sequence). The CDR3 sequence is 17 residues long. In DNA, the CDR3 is TGTGCCAGTAGTATAGATCTCGGCGGACTTTCCTACAATGAGCAGTTCTTC. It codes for CASSIDLGGLSYNEQFF.

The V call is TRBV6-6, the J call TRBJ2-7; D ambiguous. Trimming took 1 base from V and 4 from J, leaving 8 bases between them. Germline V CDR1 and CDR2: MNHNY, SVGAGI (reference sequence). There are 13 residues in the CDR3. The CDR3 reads CASSYYFSYEQYF. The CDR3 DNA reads TGTGCCAGCAGTTACTACTTTTCGTACGAGCAGTACTTC.

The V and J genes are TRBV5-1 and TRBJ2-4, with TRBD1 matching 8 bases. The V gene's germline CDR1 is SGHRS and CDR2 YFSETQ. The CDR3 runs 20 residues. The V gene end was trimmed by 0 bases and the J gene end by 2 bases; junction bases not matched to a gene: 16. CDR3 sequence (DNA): TGCGCCAGCAGCTTGGCAGGGGTGACAGGGGAGGATCGAACCAAAAACATTCAGTACTTC. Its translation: CASSLAGVTGEDRTKNIQYF.